The 18 T cell receptor beta chains presented below share a single source sample, sequenced in a study of T-cell reconstitution after alpha-beta-depleted transplantation in children. Preparation of the TCRbeta library used unique molecular identifiers. TCRdb processed the PCR reads anew with MiXCR; each CDR3 protein has one entry. The profile shows roughly 340,000 distinct CDR3 sequences, about a sixth of them singletons. This specimen consisted of PBMCs, mostly from graft donor cells, obtained 360 days after TCRalphabeta/CD19-depleted stem cell transplant. These receptors were obtained from a male patient aged 2 to 10 who had a stem cell transplant for acute lymphoblastic leukemia, so the T cells may come from the graft donor.

The J gene is TRBJ1-1, the V gene TRBV18, with 7 bases fitting TRBD1. The ends lost 0 bases at V and 2 bases at J; junction bases unmatched: 6. The CDR3 contains 16 residues. Germline V gene lookup returns CDR1 KGHSH and CDR2 LQKENI. The CDR3 DNA follows: TGTGCCAGCTCACCACCGGTCGGGACAGCAAACACTGAAGCTTTCTTT. Amino acids: CASSPPVGTANTEAFF.

The genes are TRBV9 and TRBJ2-1, with 8 bases matching TRBD2. V was pared by 0 bases and J by 6 bases, with 8 bases of the junction left unmatched. Germline-derived CDR1 and CDR2 are SGDLS and YYNGEE. The CDR3 runs 16 residues. The CDR3 reads CASSVGGNSGTNEQFF. The CDR3 region has the DNA TGTGCCAGCAGCGTAGGGGGAAATAGCGGGACCAATGAGCAGTTCTTC.

The rearrangement joins TRBV3-1 to TRBJ1-5; D unclear. This CDR3 has 16 amino acids. CDR1 is LGHDT, CDR2 YNNKEL, per germline (reference sequence). V dropped 8 bases and J dropped 0 bases, with 17 bases sitting between them. The CDR3 sequence: CASSLFTGYSNQPQHF. CDR3 DNA: TGTGCCAGCTCCTTATTTACGGGGTATAGCAATCAGCCCCAGCATTTT.

In its sample, this clonotype was seen many times. V is TRBV6-5 and J is TRBJ2-7; D is uncertain. The V gene lost 2 bases and the J gene lost 4 bases, with 18 bases spanning the gap. This CDR3 is 16 amino acids long. Per germline, CDR1 MNHEY and CDR2 SVGAGI. The CDR3 loop is CASSYGRPYAFYEQYF. In nucleotides, the CDR3 is TGTGCCAGCAGTTACGGTCGGCCCTACGCTTTTTACGAGCAGTACTTC.

This clonotype was counted a few times. The chain couples TRBV3-1 to TRBJ1-4, with 7 bases that match TRBD1. Looked up from germline, CDR1 is LGHDT and CDR2 is YNNKEL (reference sequence). Germline trimming cut 1 base from V and 4 bases from J; bases unmatched to any gene: 3. The CDR3 is made up of 15 amino acids. The CDR3 DNA follows: TGTGCCAGCAGCCAAGCCGGGACAGATAATGAAAAACTGTTTTTT. Translating gives CASSQAGTDNEKLFF.

In its sample, this clonotype was seen a few times. The gene calls are TRBV7-2 and TRBJ2-4; 9 bases map to TRBD1. Germline-derived CDR1 and CDR2 are SGHTA and FQGNSA. This CDR3 is 15 amino acids long. Trimming took 1 base from V and 7 from J; bases not matched to a gene: 5. CDR3 in amino acids: CASSLVGDRGNIQYF. The CDR3 nucleotides read TGTGCCAGCAGCTTAGTTGGCGACAGGGGGAACATTCAGTACTTC.

This chain links TRBV29-1 with TRBJ2-1; TRBD2 matches at 8 bases. Unmatched junction bases numbered 7, after V lost 1 base and J lost 8 bases. Germline CDR1 and CDR2: SQVTM and ANQGSEA. This CDR3 has 14 amino acids. The CDR3 here is CSVEVAGRWDEQFF. In DNA form, the CDR3 reads TGCAGCGTTGAAGTAGCGGGACGTTGGGATGAGCAGTTCTTC.

This chain links TRBV4-3 with TRBJ2-6; the D gene could be TRBD1 or TRBD2 (5 bases each). This CDR3 spans 16 amino acids. V was clipped by 5 bases and J by 0 bases, with 11 bases between them. Germline values: CDR1 LGHNA, CDR2 YSLEER. The DNA of the CDR3 is TGCGCCAGCAGCGGGGACGCACCCTCTGGGGCCAACGTCCTGACTTTC. It encodes CASSGDAPSGANVLTF.

This clonotype was detected many times. This chain connects TRBV12-3 or TRBV12-4 to TRBJ1-5; possible D gene TRBD1, 5 bases. There are 13 residues in the CDR3. The V end was cut by 6 bases, the J end by 10 bases, with 16 bases between. CDR3 protein: CASSQGAGHPQHF. The CDR3 DNA sequence: TGTGCCAGCAGCCAGGGTGCGGGGCATCCCCAGCATTTT.

This clonotype has just a few counts. The chain is built from TRBV4-1 and TRBJ1-5; 7 nucleotides match TRBD1. Germline CDR1 is MGHRA and CDR2 is YSYEKL. The V gene end was trimmed by 4 bases and the J gene end by 0 bases; junction bases not matched to a gene: 3. The CDR3 has 15 amino acids. The CDR3 coding sequence is TGCGCCAGCAGCCCTGACAGGGTTAGCAATCAGCCCCAGCATTTT. Its translation: CASSPDRVSNQPQHF.

The sample holds a few counts of this clonotype. The rearrangement uses TRBV3-1 and TRBJ2-1, with 7 bases matching TRBD1. CDR3 size: 13 residues. With V trimmed by 3 bases and J by 6 bases, 2 bases remained unmatched. Germline-derived CDR1 and CDR2 are LGHDT and YNNKEL (reference sequence). This chain's CDR3 is CASSHRDSNEQFF. The CDR3 DNA sequence: TGTGCCAGCAGCCACCGGGACAGCAATGAGCAGTTCTTC.

This chain connects TRBV7-2 to TRBJ2-1; D gene unclear. The V gene lost 6 bases and the J gene lost 9 bases, with 15 bases spanning the gap. Germline CDR1 is SGHTA and CDR2 is FQGNSA. The CDR3 covers 13 residues. The CDR3 reads CASSPPVFGEQFF. In DNA form, the CDR3 reads TGTGCCAGCAGTCCTCCCGTATTTGGTGAGCAGTTCTTC.

This clonotype turned up a few times. This chain joins TRBV12-3 or TRBV12-4 and TRBJ1-1; D unclear. The V end was cut by 1 base, the J end by 1 base, with 7 bases between. The CDR3 is 14 amino acids. CDR3: CASSLGVRNTEAFF. DNA for the CDR3: TGTGCCAGCAGTTTAGGGGTGCGGAACACTGAAGCTTTCTTT.

This clonotype appeared many times. V gene TRBV12-3 or TRBV12-4 combines with J gene TRBJ2-1; no clear D gene. The germline V and J ends were trimmed by 3 bases and 9 bases, with 9 bases remaining between them. This CDR3 contains 12 residues. The CDR3 nucleotides read TGTGCCAGCAGTTTGTCCCTAAGTGAGCAGTTCTTC. Protein product: CASSLSLSEQFF.

The table lists this clonotype with many counts. The V call is TRBV28, the J call TRBJ2-3; D call uncertain. This CDR3 is 14 amino acids long. Germline V gene sequence: CDR1 MDHEN, CDR2 SYDVKM. V dropped 1 base and J dropped 2 bases, with 7 bases sitting between them. CDR3 DNA: TGTGCCAGCAGTTTATTTGGACCCACAGATACGCAGTATTTT. Translated, it gives CASSLFGPTDTQYF.

The chain carries TRBV20-1 and TRBJ1-4, with TRBD1 identical over 7 bases. This CDR3 region has 16 residues. Losses at the gene ends were 3 bases for V and 3 bases for J; bases not matched to a gene: 10. Germline assignment: CDR1 DFQATT and CDR2 SNEGSKA (reference sequence). The CDR3 sequence: CSASGEGARSNEKLFF. The CDR3 region has the DNA TGCAGTGCTAGCGGGGAGGGGGCGCGATCTAATGAAAAACTGTTTTTT.

Ten or more counts support this clonotype. The rearrangement joins TRBV7-9 to TRBJ2-1; D might be TRBD1 (6 bases). The V gene lost 6 bases and the J gene lost 1 base, with 10 bases spanning the gap. CDR3 length equals 14 residues. Germline V lookup: CDR1 SEHNR, CDR2 FQNEAQ (reference sequence). CDR3 sequence reads: CASSIGQSYNEQFF. CDR3 nucleotides: TGTGCCAGCAGTATTGGACAGTCCTACAATGAGCAGTTCTTC.

This clonotype has a handful of counts. V and J are TRBV7-2 and TRBJ2-7; weak D call: TRBD1 (6 bases). V was clipped by 1 base and J by 3 bases, with 13 bases between them. Germline CDR1 is SGHTA and CDR2 is FQGNSA. This CDR3 is 15 amino acids long. The CDR3 DNA sequence: TGTGCCAGCAGCTTAGTAGGGGGAGTCGGCTACGAGCAGTACTTC. Its translation is CASSLVGGVGYEQYF.